The T cell receptor beta chain under discussion was sequenced for a study of molecular identifiers for immune sequencing clone quantification. Listed TCR primers and previously described methods were used for bulk TCR libraries. TCRdb re-analysed the PCR reads in MiXCR, keeping a single row per CDR3 protein. Of over 600,000 distinct CDR3 sequences in the sample, about 20% were seen once. This CDR3 has 16 residues. V gave up 0 bases and J gave up 2 bases, with 12 bases separating them. Germline V gene sequence: CDR1 LGHDT, CDR2 YNNKEL (reference sequence). Study-wide results and limits: Naive cells had under 1% of molecules in clones above 20 RNA copies, effectors over 98%.

This clonotype has at least ten counts. Antigen specificity is unknown. The specimen sequenced was naive CD8+ T cells from blood, with Jurkat cell RNA spiked in. Subset given: FACS-sorted CD8+CD4-CCR7+CD45RA+ naive T cells. The genes are TRBV3-1 and TRBJ2-3; D possibly corresponds to TRBD2 (5 bases). This clonotype was obtained from a human donor in good health. Some libraries in this study had Jurkat cell RNA spiked in. This CDR3 reads CASSQEEGGYTDTQYF. CDR3 nucleotide sequence: TGTGCCAGCAGCCAAGAAGAGGGCGGGTACACAGATACGCAGTATTTT.